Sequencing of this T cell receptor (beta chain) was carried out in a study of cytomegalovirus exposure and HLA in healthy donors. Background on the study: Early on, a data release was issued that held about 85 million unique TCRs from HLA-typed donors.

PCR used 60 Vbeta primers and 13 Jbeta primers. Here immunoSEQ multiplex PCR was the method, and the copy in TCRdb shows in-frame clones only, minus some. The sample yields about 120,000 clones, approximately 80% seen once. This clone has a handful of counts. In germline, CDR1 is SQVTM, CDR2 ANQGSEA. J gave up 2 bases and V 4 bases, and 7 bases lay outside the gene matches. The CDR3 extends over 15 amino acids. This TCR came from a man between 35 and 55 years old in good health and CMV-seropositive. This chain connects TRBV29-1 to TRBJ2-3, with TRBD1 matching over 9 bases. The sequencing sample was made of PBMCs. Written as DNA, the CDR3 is TGCAGCGTTGTCGCCGGGACAGGGTTCACAGATACGCAGTATTTT. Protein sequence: CSVVAGTGFTDTQYF.